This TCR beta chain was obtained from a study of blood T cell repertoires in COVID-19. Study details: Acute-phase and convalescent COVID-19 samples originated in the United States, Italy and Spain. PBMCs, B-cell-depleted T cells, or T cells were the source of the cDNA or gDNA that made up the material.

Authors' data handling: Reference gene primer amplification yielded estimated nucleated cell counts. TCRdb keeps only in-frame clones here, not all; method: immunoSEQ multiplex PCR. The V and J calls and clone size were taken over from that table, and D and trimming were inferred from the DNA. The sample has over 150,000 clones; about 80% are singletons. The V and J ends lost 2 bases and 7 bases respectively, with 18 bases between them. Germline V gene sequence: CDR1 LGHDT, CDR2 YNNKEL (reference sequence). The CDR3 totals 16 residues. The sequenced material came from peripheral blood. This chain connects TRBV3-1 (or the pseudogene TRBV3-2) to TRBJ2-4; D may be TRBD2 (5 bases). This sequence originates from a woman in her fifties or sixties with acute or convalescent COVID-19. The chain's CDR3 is CASSQYRETRGNIQYF. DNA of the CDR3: TGTGCCAGCAGCCAATACCGGGAAACAAGAGGGAACATTCAGTACTTC.